These T cell receptor beta chains were read from a single sample in a study of blood T cell repertoires in COVID-19. TCRdb's copy holds only in-frame clones and misses some; the assay was immunoSEQ multiplex PCR. The data contain roughly 380,000 clones, roughly 85% of them seen just once; the ten biggest clones take up under 4%. The sample comprised peripheral blood. The receptors were sampled from a woman aged 18-29 years with acute or convalescent COVID-19. Both conserved end residues are part of each CDR3. D genes are given only for firm matches. Rows give clone size only sometimes, using once, few, many, or a class for an expanded clone.

>-|TRBJ1-1|TRBV27|-
TGTGCCAGCATTAGAAAACCAGGAGGGAACACTGAAGCTTTCTTT
CASIRKPGGNTEAFF
>TRBD1|TRBJ2-5|TRBV29-1|few
TGCAGCGGAAGAGACAGGGTAGAAGAGACCCAGTACTTC
CSGRDRVEETQYF
>-|TRBJ2-1|TRBV6-5|-
TGTGCCAGCAGTCGCCTGACATTGGATGAGCAGTTCTTC
CASSRLTLDEQFF
>TRBD1|TRBJ1-5|TRBV6-1|-
TGTGCCAGCAGTGAACAACAGGGGAAAGGGCAGCCCCAGCATTTT
CASSEQQGKGQPQHF
>TRBD2|TRBJ2-1|TRBV3-1/TRBV3-2|many
TGTGCCAGCAGCCTTCCCCGCGGGGGGTACAATGAGCAGTTCTTC
CASSLPRGGYNEQFF
>TRBD2|TRBJ2-2|TRBV15|-
TGTGCCACTAGCAGAGTTCGGGCTAGCGGCACCGGGGAGCTGTTTTTT
CATSRVRASGTGELFF
>-|TRBJ1-5|TRBV15|-
TGTGCCACCAGGGAGGACCTCTGGGGCAATCAGCCCCAGCATTTT
CATREDLWGNQPQHF
>-|TRBJ1-6|TRBV28|-
TGTGCCAGCAGTCGTAGGCAGGGTGGATCACCCCTCCACTTT
CASSRRQGGSPLHF
>-|TRBJ1-5|TRBV15|-
TGTGCCACCAGCAGAGAGGCAGTTGATAGCAATCAGCCCCAGCATTTT
CATSREAVDSNQPQHF
>-|TRBJ1-2|TRBV4-1|-
TGCGCCAGCAGCCCACTAGTGCCAGGGGACTATGGCTACACCTTC
CASSPLVPGDYGYTF
>TRBD2|TRBJ2-5|TRBV19|-
TGTGCCAGTAGGACGGGACTAGCGGAATCCCAAGAGACCCAGTACTTC
CASRTGLAESQETQYF
>TRBD1|TRBJ1-6|TRBV3-1/TRBV3-2|-
TGTGCCAGCAGCCAAACCGACAGGGTGAATTCACCCCTCCACTTT
CASSQTDRVNSPLHF
>-|TRBJ1-1|TRBV6-1|once
TGTGCCAGCAGTGAAGCGCCAGGGTTGGCTTTCTTT
CASSEAPGLAFF
>-|TRBJ2-3|TRBV28|-
TGTGCCAGCAGTGCCTACTCGGGATTCACAGATACGCAGTATTTT
CASSAYSGFTDTQYF
>-|TRBJ2-7|TRBV4-2|-
TGTGCCAGCAGCCATCCAGGCGAGACCTACGAGCAGTACTTC
CASSHPGETYEQYF
>TRBD2|TRBJ2-1|TRBV7-9|few
TGTGCCAGCAGGTTACTAGCGGGAGGGCCCAATGAGCAGTTCTTC
CASRLLAGGPNEQFF
>-|TRBJ2-2|TRBV7-3|once
TGTGCCAGCAGCCCCCAAGACAGCGCCGGGGAGCTGTTTTTT
CASSPQDSAGELFF
>-|TRBJ1-1|TRBV5-4|-
TGTGCCAGCAGCTCACAGGGACCTGAAGCTTTCTTT
CASSSQGPEAFF
>TRBD1|TRBJ1-2|TRBV7-9|-
TGTGCCAGCAGCTTGTCTGGGACAGGCAGTGGCTACACCTTC
CASSLSGTGSGYTF
>-|TRBJ1-1|TRBV27|-
TGTGCCAGCAGTCCAGGGCTGTACGACACTGAAGCTTTCTTT
CASSPGLYDTEAFF
>-|TRBJ1-2|TRBV3-1/TRBV3-2|-
TGTGCCAGCAGCCAAGCCGCGGTGGCGGGAGAGGGTGGCTACACCTTC
CASSQAAVAGEGGYTF
>TRBD1|TRBJ1-4|TRBV7-8|-
TGTGCCAGCAGCTTTGACAGGGATTTAATTTTT
CASSFDRDLIF
>-|TRBJ2-3|TRBV11-3|once
TGTGCCAGCAGCCGACAGGATAGCACAGATACGCAGTATTTT
CASSRQDSTDTQYF